What follows describes a single T cell receptor (beta chain). Its antigen is not known. The source of the sample is a study of T cell repertoires and Cas9 in healthy adults. At the level of the study: Multi-effector potency, cytotoxicity and lineage were assessed in SpCas9-reactive CD4 and CD8 T cells. Study-wide results and limits: SpCas9-reactive effector T cells were reportedly restrained in vitro by SpCas9-reactive regulatory T cells.

Some clones are missing from TCRdb's copy, which holds only in-frame ones; the method was immunoSEQ multiplex PCR. The sample lists 20,000 to 25,000 clones; about nine tenths were seen once. The source of this sequence is a human donor in good health. What was sequenced was CD4+ effector T cells (CD127+, CD25-, CD137-, CD154-) from PBMCs; culture status not recorded.

This CDR3 is CASSHRRPTSGNTIYF. As DNA, the CDR3 is TGTGCCAGCAGCCACAGGAGACCGACCTCTGGAAACACCATATATTTT. The chain couples TRBV7-9 to TRBJ1-3, with D maybe TRBD1 (5 bases). Trimming took 5 bases from V and 0 from J, leaving 14 bases between them. Looked up from germline, CDR1 is SEHNR and CDR2 is FQNEAQ (reference sequence). CDR3 length: 16 amino acids.